This TCR beta chain comes out of a study of blood T cell repertoires in COVID-19. Study-wide context: T cells, B-cell-depleted T cells, or PBMCs supplied cDNA or gDNA.

The authors' processing: Nucleated cell number was recorded as an estimate derived from reference gene primer amplification. Using immunoSEQ multiplex PCR, the repertoire was profiled, and TCRdb retains in-frame clones only, with some absent. The V and J calls and clone size were taken over from that table, and D and trimming were inferred from the DNA. This sample yields approximately 470,000 clones, of which 70% to 90% are seen a single time; about 3% belongs to the top ten. The V gene's germline CDR1 is GTSNPN and CDR2 SVGIG (reference sequence). This CDR3 is 14 amino acids long. The V gene end was trimmed by 4 bases and the J gene end by 7 bases; junction bases not matched to a gene: 9.

The chain employs TRBV30 and TRBJ2-2; 7 nucleotides agree with TRBD1. The source of this sequence is a human donor in a cohort sampled during active COVID-19. The sequenced material came from peripheral blood. The CDR3 protein is CAWNTGVWVGELFF. The CDR3, as DNA: TGTGCCTGGAACACAGGGGTTTGGGTCGGGGAGCTGTTTTTT.